A single sample gave rise to the 30 T cell receptor beta chains below, sequenced in a study of a mutant IDH1 vaccine in newly diagnosed glioma. Some clones are missing from TCRdb's copy, which holds only in-frame ones; the method was immunoSEQ multiplex PCR. The sample comprises 35,000 to 50,000 clones, around 93% of which are singletons, and less than 5% rests with the top ten. What these receptors recognize is not known. Regarding time point: week 23, last vaccination. The investigators gave 300 ug of mutant IDH1 20-mer peptide in each vaccine dose, together with topical imiquimod. The sequences come from PBMCs, collected from a glioma patient whose treatment included an IDH1 peptide vaccine. These receptors were taken from a man aged 50-59 years with glioma.

This chain uses TRBV29-1 with TRBJ1-2; D uncertain. V was clipped by 4 bases and J by 4 bases, with 7 bases between them. Germline CDR1 and CDR2: SQVTM and ANQGSEA. The CDR3 covers 11 residues. Here the CDR3 reads CSVGLPYGYTF. The CDR3 DNA is TGCAGCGTTGGATTACCCTATGGCTACACCTTC.

The chain uses TRBV5-4 and TRBJ2-3; 13 bases fit TRBD2. The J segment lost 7 bases and the V segment lost 4 bases, leaving 9 bases of the junction unmatched. CDR1 and CDR2 (germline): SGHNT, YYREEE (reference sequence). There are 16 residues in the CDR3. CDR3 amino acids: CASSIPLAGGQNTQYF. As DNA, the CDR3 is TGTGCCAGCAGCATACCACTAGCGGGAGGGCAAAATACGCAGTATTTT. Based on the CDR3 plus reference TRBV5-4 and TRBJ2-3, the full variable domain is ETGVTQSPTHLIKTRGQQVTLRCSSQSGHNTVSWYQQALGQGPQFIFQYYREEENGRGNFPPRFSGLQFPNYSSELNVNALELDDSALYLCASSIPLAGGQNTQYFGPGTRLTVL.

The chain recombines TRBV11-2 with TRBJ1-5; D ambiguous. The CDR3 sequence is 13 residues long. V shed 4 bases and J shed 2 bases, with 6 bases lying between them. CDR1 is SGHAT, CDR2 FQNNGV, per germline. Written as DNA, the CDR3 is TGTGCCAGCAGCTCGCAGGGCAATCAGCCCCAGCATTTT. Translating gives CASSSQGNQPQHF.

The gene calls are TRBV7-8 and TRBJ2-7; D remains ambiguous. CDR1 and CDR2 from the germline V gene are SGHVS and FQNEAQ. V lost 6 bases to trimming and J lost 2 bases, with 11 bases between them. The CDR3 has 13 residues. In nucleotides, the CDR3 is TGTGCCAGCAGGCCACGAGACGCCTACGAGCAGTACTTC. The encoded protein is CASRPRDAYEQYF.

V gene TRBV7-2 combines with J gene TRBJ2-7; 12 bases fit TRBD2. Germline CDR1 reads SGHTA; CDR2 reads FQGNSA. Losses at the gene ends were 5 bases for V and 0 bases for J; bases not matched to a gene: 8. The CDR3 covers 17 residues. CDR3 nucleotide sequence: TGTGCCAGCAGCAACCCGACTAGCGGGGGTAGCTCCTACGAGCAGTACTTC. It translates to CASSNPTSGGSSYEQYF.

The rearrangement links TRBV27 to TRBJ2-5, with D perhaps matching TRBD1 (6 bases). Trimming stripped 0 bases from V and 0 bases from J, with 8 bases between. Germline lookup yields CDR1 MNHEY and CDR2 SMNVEV (reference sequence). The CDR3 is 15 residues long. CDR3 region: CASSLSTGNQETQYF. The CDR3 nucleotides are TGTGCCAGCAGTTTATCCACAGGGAACCAAGAGACCCAGTACTTC.

The CDR3 DNA reads TGTGCCAGTAGTACACTTACGGGTCAGCCCCAGCATTTT. This gives the protein CASSTLTGQPQHF. The rearrangement uses TRBV19 and TRBJ1-5; D ambiguous. CDR1 LNHDA and CDR2 SQIVND come from the germline V gene (reference sequence). The CDR3 covers 13 residues. V lost 4 bases and J lost 6, with 10 bases in between.

The chain uses TRBV29-1 and TRBJ1-2; possible D gene TRBD1, 6 bases. The CDR3 has 14 residues. Germline assignment: CDR1 SQVTM and CDR2 ANQGSEA. V lost 6 bases and J lost 6, with 20 bases in between. This CDR3 is CSVVTGPGRNGYTF. The CDR3 nucleotides read TGCAGCGTGGTTACAGGGCCGGGCCGGAATGGCTACACCTTC.

This rearrangement joins TRBV10-3 to TRBJ2-1; 8 nucleotides line up with TRBD1. V lost 4 bases and J lost 8; bases outside the gene matches: 4. CDR1 is ENHRY and CDR2 is SYGVKD in the germline V gene. The CDR3 has 13 amino acids. The CDR3 reads CAISATGEDEQFF. The CDR3 nucleotides read TGTGCCATCAGTGCGACAGGGGAAGATGAGCAGTTCTTC.

V usage is TRBV4-1 and J usage is TRBJ1-6, with a possible D match to TRBD1 (5 bases). The CDR3 spans 16 residues. Germline CDR1 reads MGHRA; CDR2 reads YSYEKL. V lost 2 bases and J lost 9, with 17 bases in between. CDR3: CASSQYGKGSVSPLHF. Written as DNA, the CDR3 is TGCGCCAGCAGCCAATACGGAAAGGGGAGCGTTTCACCCCTCCACTTT.

The chain joins TRBV4-2 to TRBJ1-4; weak D call: TRBD1 (6 bases). Trimming removed 3 bases from V and 5 bases from J, with 13 bases in between. The germline V gene encodes CDR1 LGHNA and CDR2 YNFKEQ. This CDR3 spans 15 amino acids. CDR3 DNA sequence: TGTGCCAGCAGCCAGTCGTCAGGGGAGAATGAAAAACTGTTTTTT. Translated, it gives CASSQSSGENEKLFF.

This chain joins TRBV19 and TRBJ1-2; TRBD1 matches at 9 bases. V trimming: 4 bases; J trimming: 2 bases; junction bases outside the gene matches: 8. Germline V lookup: CDR1 LNHDA, CDR2 SQIVND (reference sequence). The CDR3 is made up of 16 amino acids. The CDR3 here is CASSKEGQGRNYGYTF. The CDR3 DNA sequence: TGTGCCAGTAGTAAGGAGGGACAGGGACGCAACTATGGCTACACCTTC.

The CDR3 is CASSQDSRVGNQPQHF. The DNA of the CDR3 is TGCGCCAGCAGCCAAGATTCCAGGGTCGGCAATCAGCCCCAGCATTTT. The V gene is TRBV4-3, the J gene TRBJ1-5, with D maybe TRBD1 (5 bases). Trimming took off 0 bases at V and 2 bases at J, with 11 bases between the two ends. The CDR3 length is 16 residues. Germline V gives CDR1 LGHNA, CDR2 YSLEER.

This clone has only a few counts. V gene TRBV5-6 combines with J gene TRBJ1-5; D gene unclear. The V gene lost 1 base and the J gene lost 0 bases, with 5 bases spanning the gap. The CDR3 sequence is 14 residues long. Germline values: CDR1 SGHDT, CDR2 YYEEEE. CDR3 sequence (DNA): TGTGCCAGCAGCTTGCGGTATAGCAATCAGCCCCAGCATTTT. Its protein product is CASSLRYSNQPQHF.

This clone has just one count. The chain couples TRBV6-1 to TRBJ2-5; 13 bases line up with TRBD2. Germline V gene lookup returns CDR1 MNHNS and CDR2 SASEGT. CDR3 length equals 14 residues. V lost 7 bases to trimming and J lost 5 bases; unmatched junction nucleotides: 4. CDR3 residues: CASNELAGGETQYF. The CDR3 DNA sequence: TGTGCCAGCAACGAACTAGCGGGAGGGGAGACCCAGTACTTC.

This clone was counted a single time. The V call is TRBV7-2, the J call TRBJ1-2, with D tentatively TRBD1 (5 bases). Germline values: CDR1 SGHTA, CDR2 FQGNSA. This CDR3 has 15 residues. V lost 5 bases to trimming and J lost 3 bases, with 16 bases between them. The CDR3 sequence: CASSRQPGSYYGYTF. In nucleotides, the CDR3 is TGTGCCAGCAGCCGCCAACCAGGGTCTTACTATGGCTACACCTTC.

V usage is TRBV29-1 and J usage is TRBJ2-7; the D call may be TRBD1 or TRBD2 (5 bases each). This CDR3 comprises 15 residues. Trimming cost V 4 bases and J 1 base, with 17 bases left between them. The germline V gene has CDR1 SQVTM and CDR2 ANQGSEA. The CDR3 loop reads CSVGGRTIGSYEQYF. CDR3 bases: TGCAGCGTTGGGGGACGGACAATCGGTTCCTACGAGCAGTACTTC.

This sequence joins TRBV7-9 and TRBJ1-2; the match to TRBD1 covers 9 bases. The CDR3 has 14 amino acids. The ends lost 5 bases at V and 2 bases at J; junction bases unmatched: 3. Germline values: CDR1 SEHNR, CDR2 FQNEAQ (reference sequence). CDR3 loop: CASSLDRGNYGYTF. The CDR3 nucleotides are TGTGCCAGCAGCCTGGACAGGGGAAACTATGGCTACACCTTC.

The CDR3 reads CASSAPGVEQPQHF. CDR3 coding DNA: TGTGCCAGCAGTGCCCCAGGGGTGGAGCAGCCCCAGCATTTT. The V call is TRBV6-6, the J call TRBJ1-5; a possible D gene is TRBD1 (6 bases). The V and J ends lost 5 bases and 7 bases respectively, with 15 bases between them. The CDR3 sequence is 14 residues long. CDR1 is MNHNY, CDR2 SVGAGI, per germline (reference sequence).

This chain uses TRBV6-1 with TRBJ1-2, with D perhaps TRBD1 (6 bases). This CDR3 has 15 amino acids. With 2 bases removed from V and 0 bases from J, the gap between germline ends came to 10 bases. Looked up from germline, CDR1 is MNHNS and CDR2 is SASEGT. CDR3 DNA sequence: TGTGCCAGCAGTGAATCCACAGGGCCTAACTATGGCTACACCTTC. Its protein product is CASSESTGPNYGYTF.

V is TRBV27 and J is TRBJ2-2; 7 bases are shared with TRBD1. CDR1 is MNHEY and CDR2 is SMNVEV in the germline V gene (reference sequence). This CDR3 region has 17 residues. Trimming took 4 bases from V and 3 from J; bases not matched to a gene: 11. The CDR3 DNA is TGTGCCAGCAGTTCCAAAGGTGGCAGGGGGTACACCGGGGAGCTGTTTTTT. It codes for CASSSKGGRGYTGELFF.

CDR3 coding DNA: TGCGCCAGCAGTCCGAACTGGGGAGGCACCGGGGAGCTGTTTTTT. It specifies CASSPNWGGTGELFF. V and J are TRBV10-1 and TRBJ2-2, with D possibly matching TRBD2 (6 bases). The CDR3 sequence is 15 residues long. The germline V and J ends were trimmed by 5 bases and 4 bases, with 14 bases remaining between them. Germline assignment: CDR1 WNHNN and CDR2 SYGVQD (reference sequence).

The J gene is TRBJ2-7, the V gene TRBV11-3; D remains ambiguous. From germline, CDR1 is SGHNT and CDR2 YENEEA. V was cut by 9 bases and J by 6 bases, with 9 bases left in between. The length of the CDR3 is 10 residues. The CDR3 region has the DNA TGTGCCAGAGCCCTAGGCGAGCAGTACTTC. It codes for CARALGEQYF. Based on the CDR3 plus reference TRBV11-3 and TRBJ2-7, the full variable domain is EAGVVQSPRYKIIEKKQPVAFWCNPISGHNTLYWYLQNLGQGPELLIRYENEEAVDDSQLPKDRFSAERLKGVDSTLKIQPAELGDSAVYLCARALGEQYFGPGTRLTVT.

Written as DNA, the CDR3 is TGTGCTACGGGCATGAACACTGAAGCTTTCTTT. Amino acids: CATGMNTEAFF. The J gene is TRBJ1-1, the V gene TRBV6-5; D unclear. The CDR3 loop spans 11 amino acids. In germline, CDR1 is MNHEY, CDR2 SVGAGI.

The J gene is TRBJ1-1, the V gene TRBV9; a weak D match, TRBD1 (6 bases). The CDR3 is 15 residues long. CDR1 and CDR2 (germline): SGDLS, YYNGEE. The germline V and J ends were trimmed by 3 bases and 1 base, with 13 bases remaining between them. CDR3 protein: CASSAPGHTNTEAFF. The CDR3 nucleotides read TGTGCCAGCAGCGCCCCGGGACATACGAACACTGAAGCTTTCTTT.

Only one count was recorded for this clone. The rearrangement uses TRBV28 and TRBJ1-1; D remains ambiguous. Germline V gives CDR1 MDHEN, CDR2 SYDVKM. CDR3 length: 11 amino acids. V gave up 2 bases and J gave up 7 bases, with 5 bases separating them. Here the CDR3 DNA reads TGTGCCAGCAGTTTACCCAATGAAGCTTTCTTT. The encoded protein is CASSLPNEAFF.

V is TRBV28 and J is TRBJ2-7, with 7 bases aligning to TRBD1. The CDR3 runs 14 residues. Trimming removed 7 bases from V and 3 bases from J; junction bases left unmatched: 9. CDR1 is MDHEN and CDR2 is SYDVKM in the germline V gene. This chain's CDR3 is CASTQGTALYEQYF. The DNA for the CDR3 is TGTGCCAGCACCCAGGGGACAGCCCTCTACGAGCAGTACTTC.

V and J are TRBV10-1 and TRBJ2-2, with TRBD1 matching 8 bases. Germline V gene data show CDR1 as WNHNN and CDR2 as SYGVQD (reference sequence). The CDR3 has 19 amino acids. V shed 5 bases and J 3 bases; nucleotides not matched to a gene: 17. The CDR3 loop is CASSFSPMTGAVDTGELFF. CDR3 bases: TGCGCCAGCAGTTTCTCCCCTATGACAGGGGCGGTCGACACCGGGGAGCTGTTTTTT.

The CDR3 DNA reads as TGTGCCAGCAGTTTAGGGGGTGAAGCTTTCTTT. Translation: CASSLGGEAFF. V and J are TRBV27 and TRBJ1-1, with D possibly being TRBD1 (5 bases). Trimming took 2 bases from V and 7 from J, leaving 5 bases between them. The CDR3 loop spans 11 amino acids. The V gene's germline CDR1 is MNHEY and CDR2 SMNVEV (reference sequence).

The V gene is TRBV12-5, the J gene TRBJ2-5, with TRBD2 matching over 8 bases. The CDR3 has 16 residues. Germline-derived CDR1 and CDR2 are LGHNT and FRNRAP. Unmatched junction bases numbered 12, after V lost 4 bases and J lost 5 bases. The CDR3 nucleotides are TGTGCTAGTGGTTGCCCGACTAGCGAGGGGTACGAGACCCAGTACTTC. It is translated as CASGCPTSEGYETQYF.